A selection of T cell receptor beta chains follows, all from one sample in a study of neurological immune-mediated disorders. Using its own MiXCR run on the 5' RACE reads, TCRdb lists one record per CDR3 protein. The sample holds roughly 70,000 distinct CDR3 sequences, approximately 5% seen once. The specimen was PBMCs. The receptor set was obtained from a woman aged 70-85 years with multiple sclerosis. CDR3s include the opening cysteine and the closing phenylalanine or tryptophan. A D gene is named only where the DNA matches it firmly. A clone size is listed for some rows: how often the clone was seen (once, few, many), or a class if it is expanded.

clone size	V gene	D gene	J gene	CDR3 protein	CDR3 DNA
many	TRBV4-3	NA	TRBJ2-7	CASSQEADRYNEQYF	TGCGCCAGCAGCCAAGAGGCGGACCGGTACAACGAGCAGTACTTC
many	TRBV27	NA	TRBJ2-4	CASSSRKNIQYF	TGTGCCAGCAGTTCCCGTAAAAACATTCAGTACTTC
many	TRBV20-1	TRBD1	TRBJ1-2	CSASDRGRSISENGYTF	TGCAGTGCCTCGGACAGGGGGCGCTCAATATCGGAAAATGGCTACACCTTC
many	TRBV7-9	NA	TRBJ2-7	CASSPRAATIFEQYF	TGTGCCAGCAGCCCCCGGGCAGCGACGATATTCGAGCAGTACTTC
many	TRBV7-2	NA	TRBJ2-7	CASSLNGPYEQYF	TGTGCCAGCAGCTTAAACGGACCCTACGAGCAGTACTTC
many	TRBV20-1	TRBD1	TRBJ2-1	CSARETGVGSSYNEQFF	TGCAGTGCTAGAGAAACAGGGGTAGGGTCCTCCTACAATGAGCAGTTCTTC
many	TRBV20-1	NA	TRBJ2-3	CSAWEGGRGDTQYF	TGCAGTGCCTGGGAAGGGGGGCGCGGAGATACGCAGTATTTT
many	TRBV25-1	NA	TRBJ1-4	CASSDIAVGEKLFF	TGTGCCAGCAGTGATATTGCAGTTGGGGAAAAACTGTTTTTT
many	TRBV11-2	NA	TRBJ2-1	CASSHPTGDEQFF	TGTGCCAGCAGCCACCCCACCGGGGATGAGCAGTTCTTC
NA	TRBV6-6	NA	TRBJ2-3	CASSWTVPKGTDTQYF	TGTGCCAGCAGTTGGACAGTCCCTAAGGGCACAGATACGCAGTATTTT
NA	TRBV5-5	NA	TRBJ2-2	CASSTPRQDTGELFF	TGTGCCAGCAGCACCCCTCGACAGGACACCGGGGAGCTGTTTTTT
NA	TRBV2	NA	TRBJ1-5	CASSATNSNKTQNF	TGTGCCAGCAGTGCGACAAATAGCAATAAGACCCAGAATTTT
NA	TRBV5-1	TRBD1	TRBJ2-3	CATAGQGTDTQYF	TGCGCCACCGCCGGACAGGGCACAGATACGCAGTATTTT
many	TRBV20-1	NA	TRBJ2-7	CSASGDRTNEQYF	TGCAGTGCTAGTGGTGACAGGACTAACGAGCAGTACTTC
many	TRBV18	NA	TRBJ2-3	CASSQIVGQRDTQYF	TGTGCCAGCTCCCAGATCGTGGGGCAGCGAGATACGCAGTATTTT
few	TRBV6-5	NA	TRBJ1-6	CASSRRDSPLHF	TGTGCCAGCAGCCGCAGGGATTCACCCCTCCACTTT
many	TRBV7-2	TRBD1	TRBJ2-5	CASSLDRSETQYF	TGTGCCAGCAGCTTGGACAGGTCTGAGACCCAGTACTTC
many	TRBV6-5	NA	TRBJ2-1	CASRANSYNEQFF	TGTGCCAGCAGGGCCAACTCCTACAATGAGCAGTTCTTC
many	TRBV7-2	NA	TRBJ2-3	CASSLEAGFTDTQYF	TGTGCCAGCAGCTTAGAGGCGGGGTTCACAGATACGCAGTATTTT
many	TRBV20-1	NA	TRBJ1-5	CSARDSGSYSNQPQHF	TGCAGTGCTAGAGATTCGGGTTCCTATAGCAATCAGCCCCAGCATTTT
many	TRBV4-1	NA	TRBJ2-1	CASSQLSPGYNEQFF	TGCGCCAGCAGCCAATTGTCCCCGGGGTACAATGAGCAGTTCTTC
many	TRBV25-1	NA	TRBJ1-1	CASSEGGDRTEAFF	TGTGCCAGCAGTGAAGGCGGGGACCGCACTGAAGCTTTCTTT
many	TRBV5-1	NA	TRBJ2-2	CASSLEGGELFF	TGCGCCAGCAGCTTGGAGGGCGGGGAGCTGTTTTTT
many	TRBV5-1	TRBD1	TRBJ2-2	CASSLQGATGELFF	TGCGCCAGCAGCTTACAGGGGGCAACCGGGGAGCTGTTTTTT
many	TRBV28	TRBD2	TRBJ2-1	CASSLAGDANEQFF	TGTGCCAGCAGTTTGGCGGGAGATGCGAATGAGCAGTTCTTC
few	TRBV18	TRBD1	TRBJ2-2	CASSPLGTAFNTGELFF	TGTGCCAGCTCACCACTCGGGACAGCTTTTAACACCGGGGAGCTGTTTTTT
NA	TRBV12-3/TRBV12-4	TRBD2	TRBJ2-7	CASSFVASGIHEQYF	TGTGCCAGCAGTTTTGTGGCTAGCGGGATCCACGAGCAGTACTTC
many	TRBV3-1	NA	TRBJ1-1	CASSQGGRDTEAFF	TGTGCCAGCAGCCAAGGGGGCCGGGACACTGAAGCTTTCTTT
many	TRBV28	TRBD1	TRBJ2-5	CASSFGVTGAWTQYF	TGTGCCAGCAGTTTTGGAGTCACAGGGGCGTGGACCCAGTACTTC
many	TRBV7-8	NA	TRBJ2-2	CASSPRQVRGTGELFF	TGTGCCAGCAGCCCGAGACAGGTCCGCGGGACCGGGGAGCTGTTTTTT
many	TRBV9	TRBD2	TRBJ2-5	CASSPLGLAGVKETQYF	TGTGCCAGCAGCCCCTTGGGACTAGCGGGAGTAAAAGAGACCCAGTACTTC
many	TRBV10-1	TRBD1	TRBJ2-7	CASSEGTGSYEQYF	TGCGCCAGCAGTGAAGGGACAGGGAGCTACGAGCAGTACTTC
many	TRBV12-3/TRBV12-4	NA	TRBJ2-1	CASRRSNEQFF	TGTGCCAGCAGACGTAGCAATGAGCAGTTCTTC
few	TRBV18	NA	TRBJ1-2	CASSPGNRVDYTF	TGTGCCAGCTCCCCCGGGAACAGGGTAGACTACACCTTC
many	TRBV7-2	NA	TRBJ1-2	CASSLAATTNYGYTF	TGTGCCAGCAGCTTAGCGGCCACAACTAACTATGGCTACACCTTC
few	TRBV7-9	TRBD2	TRBJ2-1	CASSRAGGNNEQFF	TGTGCCAGCAGCCGAGCGGGAGGGAACAATGAGCAGTTCTTC
few	TRBV4-1	TRBD1	TRBJ2-3	CASSLTGGWADTQYF	TGCGCCAGCAGCTTGACAGGGGGCTGGGCAGATACGCAGTATTTT
many	TRBV6-2/TRBV6-3	TRBD2	TRBJ2-7	CASNNGRVRTYEQYF	TGTGCCAGCAATAACGGGAGGGTTAGAACATACGAGCAGTACTTC
many	TRBV5-1	NA	TRBJ2-7	CASSTLSQGYEQYF	TGCGCCAGCAGCACCCTGTCACAGGGCTACGAGCAGTACTTC
many	TRBV5-1	NA	TRBJ2-7	CASSRSGPSYEQYF	TGCGCCAGCAGCCGTTCAGGACCCTCCTACGAGCAGTACTTC
few	TRBV24-1	NA	TRBJ2-3	CATSAGGTLTDTQYF	TGTGCCACCAGTGCCGGAGGGACCCTCACAGATACGCAGTATTTT
many	TRBV7-2	TRBD2	TRBJ2-5	CASSLPSGKMETQYF	TGTGCCAGCAGCTTACCTAGCGGGAAGATGGAGACCCAGTACTTC
many	TRBV9	TRBD2	TRBJ2-5	CASSVVAGGGGRTQYF	TGTGCCAGCAGCGTAGTTGCGGGAGGAGGGGGACGCACCCAGTACTTC
many	TRBV5-1	NA	TRBJ2-7	CASSLETYEQYF	TGCGCCAGCAGCCTAGAAACCTACGAGCAGTACTTC
many	TRBV2	NA	TRBJ1-1	CASSERTALVEAFF	TGTGCCAGCAGTGAACGGACCGCCTTGGTTGAAGCTTTCTTT
many	TRBV5-1	NA	TRBJ1-2	CASSRGQQGNYGYTF	TGCGCCAGCAGCCGAGGACAGCAAGGAAACTATGGCTACACCTTC
many	TRBV20-1	TRBD1	TRBJ2-4	CSATPGQVGNIQYF	TGCAGTGCTACCCCGGGACAGGTGGGAAACATTCAGTACTTC
NA	TRBV7-2	NA	TRBJ1-1	CASSYSKAREAFF	TGTGCCAGCAGCTATTCGAAAGCCCGTGAAGCTTTCTTT
few	TRBV6-2/TRBV6-3	TRBD1	TRBJ2-7	CASSGGQGAIYEQYF	TGTGCCAGCAGTGGGGGACAGGGGGCCATCTACGAGCAGTACTTC
NA	TRBV12-3/TRBV12-4	NA	TRBJ1-4	CASSLQREKLFF	TGTGCCAGCAGTCTGCAGCGTGAAAAACTGTTTTTT
many	TRBV24-1	NA	TRBJ2-2	CATSDFSDTGELFF	TGTGCCACCAGTGATTTTAGCGACACCGGGGAGCTGTTTTTT
many	TRBV20-1	TRBD2	TRBJ2-3	CSTSGSLSDTQYF	TGCAGTACTAGCGGGAGTCTCTCAGATACGCAGTATTTT
many	TRBV11-2	TRBD2	TRBJ2-1	CASSLRAAGGEQFF	TGTGCCAGCAGCTTACGGGCGGCGGGAGGAGAGCAGTTCTTC
many	TRBV6-5	TRBD2	TRBJ2-3	CASTSGSGTDTQYF	TGTGCCTCGACTAGCGGGAGCGGCACAGATACGCAGTATTTT
many	TRBV20-1	NA	TRBJ2-5	CSARDLVRGSGPQYF	TGCAGTGCTAGAGATCTCGTACGGGGGAGTGGGCCCCAGTACTTC